Listed here are 2 T cell receptor beta chains from one sample, sequenced in a study of OX40 agonist ivuxolimab in advanced cancers. Receptors were amplified or captured by the immunoSEQ multiplex PCR assay. TCRdb stores this immuneACCESS table with in-frame sequences only. Part of the clones is absent; in the studies checked, under half of the shortfall reflects unresolved V genes, and no reason is known for the rest. The sample includes about 80,000 clones, with around 90% observed a single time. Approximately 0.3% of the sample is taken by the ten largest. Sequencing was performed on CD4+ or CD8+ T cells sorted from blood, taken in a trial of the OX40 agonist ivuxolimab. These receptors all come from an adult with an advanced solid tumor such as melanoma, head and neck, liver or kidney cancer.

The V and J genes are TRBV5-1 and TRBJ1-2; D gene ambiguous. The V end lost 5 bases, the J end lost 0 bases, and 11 bases lay between the germline ends. The CDR3 is 14 residues long. Per the germline V gene, CDR1 is SGHRS and CDR2 is YFSETQ. The CDR3 sequence: CASRGGSANYGYTF. The CDR3 nucleotides are TGCGCCAGCAGAGGTGGCAGTGCTAACTATGGCTACACCTTC.

This clone was observed a handful of times. The rearrangement joins TRBV5-4 to TRBJ1-2; TRBD1 matches at 10 bases. After removal of 3 bases from V and 6 bases from J, the junction contained 2 bases not matched to a gene. The germline V gene has CDR1 SGHNT and CDR2 YYREEE (reference sequence). This CDR3 comprises 13 residues. The DNA of the CDR3 is TGTGCCAGCAGCTGGGACAGGGGCCATGGCTACACCTTC. Amino acid sequence: CASSWDRGHGYTF. Full variable domain (remainder filled in from reference TRBV5-4 and TRBJ1-2): ETGVTQSPTHLIKTRGQQVTLRCSSQSGHNTVSWYQQALGQGPQFIFQYYREEENGRGNFPPRFSGLQFPNYSSELNVNALELDDSALYLCASSWDRGHGYTFGSGTRLTVV.